One sample yielded the 17 T cell receptor beta chains listed below, sequenced in a study of blood T cells in healthy people across ages (dated by TCRdb to 2013 to 2016). Libraries were built with 5' RACE. The sequencer listed for this sample is Illumina HiSeq 2500. A second PCR of about 7 to 12 cycles was run with a J-beta primer mix and a sample-barcoded 5' primer. TCRdb ran its own pipeline on the public reads, namely fastp trimming at Q25 and MiXCR clone calling, and kept in-frame beta chains. Identical CDR3 proteins give one entry, which carries the most common genes and DNA. The sample contains roughly 1,700,000 distinct CDR3 sequences, approximately 30% of them found a single time. Clones ranked in the top ten supply 6.5% to 8.5% of the sample. The sample comprised blood. The receptors come from a woman aged 25-40 years in good health.

This clonotype has a handful of counts. The chain uses TRBV3-1 and TRBJ2-1, with D perhaps matching TRBD1 (6 bases). This CDR3 spans 15 amino acids. Trimming removed 0 bases at V and 3 bases at J, with 9 bases between. Germline values: CDR1 LGHDT, CDR2 YNNKEL (reference sequence). The CDR3 nucleotides are TGTGCCAGCAGCCAAGAGGGGGCCTTCTACAATGAGCAGTTCTTC. Translating gives CASSQEGAFYNEQFF.

CDR3 region: CAISESFGSGSYNEQFF. The CDR3 coding sequence is TGTGCCATCAGTGAGTCTTTTGGCAGCGGTTCCTACAATGAGCAGTTCTTC. The V gene is TRBV10-3, the J gene TRBJ2-1, with D possibly being TRBD2 (5 bases). V lost 0 bases, J lost 1 base, and 13 bases lay in between. This CDR3 spans 17 amino acids. Germline V gene data show CDR1 as ENHRY and CDR2 as SYGVKD.

This clonotype has a handful of counts. V and J are TRBV29-1 and TRBJ1-1; D call uncertain. Germline CDR1 and CDR2: SQVTM and ANQGSEA. The CDR3 loop spans 13 amino acids. Trimming shortened V by 2 bases and J by 0 bases, and 7 bases separated the two germline ends. Written as DNA, the CDR3 is TGCAGCGTTGAAAGGAGTCTGAACACTGAAGCTTTCTTT. Amino acids: CSVERSLNTEAFF.

This clonotype has ten or more counts. V is TRBV4-1 and J is TRBJ2-5; 9 bases fit TRBD2. The V segment lost 0 bases and the J segment 7 bases; nucleotides outside the gene matches: 6. CDR1 is MGHRA and CDR2 is YSYEKL in the germline V gene. The CDR3 extends over 15 amino acids. CDR3 loop: CASSQERGGPGTQYF. In nucleotides, the CDR3 is TGCGCCAGCAGCCAAGAGCGGGGGGGCCCTGGGACCCAGTACTTC.

This clonotype was counted between two and nine times. The chain joins TRBV18 to TRBJ2-3; 7 bases align to TRBD2. After removal of 5 bases from V and 1 base from J, the junction contained 9 bases not matched to a gene. In germline, CDR1 is KGHSH, CDR2 LQKENI. The CDR3 sequence is 16 residues long. The CDR3 here is CASSSRTRIGTDTQYF. In nucleotides, the CDR3 is TGTGCCAGCTCATCACGGACTAGAATCGGCACAGATACGCAGTATTTT.

This clonotype was counted many times. V is TRBV6-5 and J is TRBJ2-6, with no clear D. The germline CDR1 and CDR2 sequences are MNHEY and SVGAGI. Trimming stripped 10 bases from V and 0 bases from J, with 10 bases between. This CDR3 spans 14 amino acids. CDR3 loop: CATEPGSGANVLTF. The CDR3 nucleotides are TGTGCCACCGAGCCAGGCTCTGGGGCCAACGTCCTGACTTTC.

This clonotype was observed a handful of times. V usage is TRBV29-1 and J usage is TRBJ2-1; 10 bases agree with TRBD2. The germline gives CDR1 SQVTM, CDR2 ANQGSEA. CDR3 length: 14 residues. The V gene end was trimmed by 4 bases and the J gene end by 4 bases; junction bases not matched to a gene: 4. The CDR3 is CSVVGLAVYNEQFF. As DNA, the CDR3 is TGCAGCGTTGTTGGACTAGCGGTTTACAATGAGCAGTTCTTC.

As concerns this clonotype: This may stem from a read error, because a much larger clone lies one nucleotide away. The chain carries TRBV6-6 and TRBJ2-1; D gene unclear. Germline values: CDR1 MNHNY, CDR2 SVGAGI (reference sequence). There are 13 residues in the CDR3. V shed 10 bases and J shed 10 bases, with 20 bases lying between them. The DNA for the CDR3 is TGTGCCAACAGACCCCAGTTGTCACTCGAGCAGTTCTTC. Its translation: CANRPQLSLEQFF.

This chain uses TRBV2 with TRBJ1-2; a possible D gene is TRBD1 (5 bases). The germline gives CDR1 SNHLY, CDR2 FYNNEI. The CDR3 contains 14 residues. The V end was cut by 3 bases, the J end by 6 bases, with 14 bases between. This CDR3 reads CASSELQGMDGYTF. The CDR3 DNA follows: TGTGCCAGCAGTGAGTTGCAGGGTATGGATGGCTACACCTTC.

This clonotype occurred a few times. The chain joins TRBV5-1 to TRBJ2-3; the match to TRBD2 covers 8 bases. There are 16 residues in the CDR3. CDR1 SGHRS and CDR2 YFSETQ come from the germline V gene. V lost 5 bases to trimming and J lost 2 bases; unmatched junction nucleotides: 10. The CDR3 coding sequence is TGCGCCAGCAGGGACTTGGCGGGGGGTCTCACAGATACGCAGTATTTT. It codes for CASRDLAGGLTDTQYF.

This clonotype has more than one count but fewer than ten. V is TRBV6-5 and J is TRBJ1-1; D is possibly TRBD1 (6 bases). The CDR3 totals 13 residues. Looked up from germline, CDR1 is MNHEY and CDR2 is SVGAGI. Trimming stripped 2 bases from V and 4 bases from J, with 8 bases between. The CDR3 nucleotides read TGTGCCAGCAGTTACGCGGACAGCACTGAAGCTTTCTTT. This encodes CASSYADSTEAFF.

At least ten counts were recorded for this clonotype. V gene TRBV29-1 combines with J gene TRBJ2-1, with D possibly matching TRBD2 (6 bases). Per the germline V gene, CDR1 is SQVTM and CDR2 is ANQGSEA. Trimming stripped 3 bases from V and 9 bases from J, with 12 bases between. CDR3 length: 12 residues. The CDR3 DNA sequence: TGCAGCGTTGAGGGGGGAGTTCTTGAGCAGTTCTTC. It yields the protein CSVEGGVLEQFF.

The chain has TRBV15 and TRBJ2-7; D possibly matches TRBD1 or TRBD2 (5 bases each). Germline V gives CDR1 LNHNV, CDR2 YYDKDF (reference sequence). The CDR3 totals 16 residues. Trimming cost V 5 bases and J 0 bases, with 17 bases left between them. The CDR3 loop reads CATSRRGARSSYEQYF. CDR3 sequence (DNA): TGTGCCACCAGCCGCAGAGGGGCTAGGAGCTCCTACGAGCAGTACTTC.

This clonotype was observed at least ten times. This chain joins TRBV9 and TRBJ2-1, with 8 bases that match TRBD2. The germline V gene encodes CDR1 SGDLS and CDR2 YYNGEE. Trimming took 0 bases from V and 4 from J; bases not matched to a gene: 3. This CDR3 has 15 amino acids. The CDR3: CASSVGGGTYNEQFF. The CDR3 coding sequence is TGTGCCAGCAGCGTAGGCGGGGGGACATACAATGAGCAGTTCTTC.

V and J are TRBV7-9 and TRBJ2-1; 8 bases are shared with TRBD2. This CDR3 is 18 amino acids long. After removal of 0 bases from V and 4 bases from J, the junction contained 11 bases not matched to a gene. CDR1 and CDR2 from the germline V gene are SEHNR and FQNEAQ (reference sequence). The CDR3 nucleotides read TGTGCCAGCAGCTTAGCACGGAGGACGGGAGGGGTATACAATGAGCAGTTCTTC. It is translated as CASSLARRTGGVYNEQFF.

The chain employs TRBV7-9 and TRBJ1-4, with D possibly TRBD1 on 5 matching bases. CDR3 length: 16 residues. Germline CDR1 reads SEHNR; CDR2 reads FQNEAQ (reference sequence). V lost 0 bases to trimming and J lost 7 bases, with 15 bases between them. CDR3 sequence reads: CASSLAIQAGGEKLFF. The DNA for the CDR3 is TGTGCCAGCAGCTTAGCGATCCAGGCTGGGGGTGAAAAACTGTTTTTT.

This clonotype was observed a few times. This chain connects TRBV20-1 to TRBJ1-5; D perhaps matches TRBD1 (5 bases). Trimming pared 2 bases from V and 9 bases from J, leaving 20 bases between. CDR3 length: 15 amino acids. Germline assignment: CDR1 DFQATT and CDR2 SNEGSKA (reference sequence). CDR3 loop: CSARSPRGDVRPQHF. The CDR3 DNA reads as TGCAGTGCTAGATCCCCTCGGGGCGATGTACGGCCCCAGCATTTT.